The clone carrying this TCR beta chain turned up a few times. TCR beta VDJ and CDR3 profiling used genomic DNA as template. TCRdb re-analysed the reads in MiXCR, keeping a single row per CDR3 protein. The sample shows some 160,000 distinct CDR3 sequences, roughly 48% of them seen only once. Flow cytometry had shown expanded CD8+CD57+ cells in the patients chosen for sequencing. This specimen comes from a study of CD8+CD57+ T cells in acquired aplastic anemia. The CDR3 contains 14 residues. V lost 4 bases to trimming and J lost 3 bases; unmatched junction nucleotides: 5. Germline CDR1 LNHNV, CDR2 YYDKDF (reference sequence).

The rearrangement uses TRBV15 and TRBJ2-7, with 8 bases identical to TRBD1. The sample consisted of sorted CD4+, CD8+, or CD8+CD57+ T cells (not recorded which) from PBMCs. This TCR was recovered from a human donor with aplastic anemia. In nucleotides, the CDR3 is TGTGCCACCAGCAAGGGACAGGTCCTCTACGAGCAGTACTTC. It is translated as CATSKGQVLYEQYF.